These 21 T cell receptor beta chains were all obtained from the same sample, sequenced in a study of cytomegalovirus exposure and HLA in healthy donors (TCRdb year 2017). The library was produced with the immunoSEQ multiplex PCR assay. A mixture of 60 forward primers for TCR Vbeta segments and 13 reverse primers for TCR Jbeta segments was used in the multiplex PCR. TCRdb carries this immuneACCESS record with in-frame sequences only. Its versions omit some clonotypes, under half of them owing to an unresolved V gene in the studies checked, with the rest unexplained. In this sample the table shows about 160,000 clones, around 80% of which occur a single time. The ten biggest clones cover roughly 7.5% of the sample. The sequenced sample was PBMCs. These receptors were obtained from a woman aged 25 to 39 in good health and CMV-seropositive.

This clone was counted a single time. The chain employs TRBV4-3 and TRBJ1-4; weak D call: TRBD1 (6 bases). The CDR3 runs to 17 residues. V was pared by 4 bases and J by 8 bases, with 23 bases between. Germline-derived CDR1 and CDR2 are LGHNA and YSLEER. CDR3 protein: CASSLRTQVQGWEKLFF. The CDR3 DNA reads TGCGCCAGCAGCCTCCGAACCCAGGTGCAGGGGTGGGAAAAACTGTTTTTT.

J is TRBJ1-5 and V is TRBV4-1; D not certain. In germline, CDR1 is MGHRA, CDR2 YSYEKL. The CDR3 consists of 16 residues. V was clipped by 4 bases and J by 2 bases, with 15 bases between them. CDR3 bases: TGCGCCAGCAGCCGAACACCCGCCGGGGGCAATCAGCCCCAGCATTTT. It translates to CASSRTPAGGNQPQHF.

The chain has TRBV5-5 and TRBJ1-3; 8 bases align to TRBD1. Trimming took 4 bases from V and 3 from J; bases not matched to a gene: 9. Germline CDR1 reads SGHKS; CDR2 reads YYEKEE (reference sequence). This CDR3 has 16 amino acids. The chain's CDR3 is CASSKLQGESGNTIYF. The CDR3, as DNA: TGTGCCAGCAGCAAACTACAGGGGGAGAGTGGAAACACCATATATTTT.

A few counts support this clone. This sequence joins TRBV5-4 and TRBJ2-1; perhaps TRBD1 as D (5 bases). CDR1 SGHNT and CDR2 YYREEE come from the germline V gene (reference sequence). Trimming removed 2 bases at V and 8 bases at J, with 8 bases between. The CDR3 consists of 12 residues. This CDR3 is CASSFYRHEQFF. DNA of the CDR3: TGTGCCAGCAGCTTTTACAGGCATGAGCAGTTCTTC.

This rearrangement joins TRBV12-5 to TRBJ1-1; 11 nucleotides match TRBD1. J lost 11 bases, V lost 1 base, and 18 bases had no gene match. This CDR3 comprises 18 residues. The V gene's germline CDR1 is LGHNT and CDR2 FRNRAP. As DNA, the CDR3 is TGTGCTAGTGGTTTGGAATCTAAAATTGGGACAGGGGGTCCCGAGGCTTTCTTT. The encoded protein is CASGLESKIGTGGPEAFF.

CDR3 bases: TGTGCCAGCAGCCCCCTCTCCTATAATTCACCCCTCCACTTT. Translated, it gives CASSPLSYNSPLHF. The rearrangement links TRBV5-8 to TRBJ1-6; D gene ambiguous. The CDR3 totals 14 residues. The ends were cut back, 4 bases at V and 0 bases at J, with 5 bases in the middle. Germline CDR1 SGHTS, CDR2 YDEGEE.

The J gene is TRBJ1-1, the V gene TRBV15, with 10 bases lining up with TRBD1. CDR1 and CDR2 (germline): LNHNV, YYDKDF (reference sequence). Trimming took 7 bases from V and 4 from J; bases not matched to a gene: 6. CDR3 length: 14 amino acids. The CDR3 DNA sequence: TGTGCCACCAACCGGGACAGGGGAGTCACTGAAGCTTTCTTT. This sequence encodes CATNRDRGVTEAFF.

This sequence joins TRBV9 and TRBJ2-2; TRBD2 agrees at 8 bases. Germline V CDR1 and CDR2: SGDLS, YYNGEE. V trimming: 3 bases; J trimming: 3 bases; junction bases outside the gene matches: 10. The CDR3 is 17 amino acids. CDR3 sequence: CASSEVGGVRDTGELFF. The CDR3, as DNA: TGTGCCAGCAGCGAAGTCGGGGGGGTCCGCGACACCGGGGAGCTGTTTTTT.

The gene calls are TRBV27 and TRBJ1-5, with D unresolved. Between the trimmed V and J ends, which lost 1 base and 4 bases, there was a span of 8 bases. The CDR3 sequence is 14 residues long. Germline V CDR1 and CDR2: MNHEY, SMNVEV (reference sequence). In DNA form, the CDR3 reads TGTGCCAGCAGTTTATTTCGGGGTAATCAGCCCCAGCATTTT. Translating it yields CASSLFRGNQPQHF.

The V and J genes are TRBV5-4 and TRBJ2-7; 7 bases are a match to TRBD1. With 7 bases clipped from V and 1 base from J, the junction kept 11 bases outside the gene matches. In germline, CDR1 is SGHNT, CDR2 YYREEE (reference sequence). The CDR3 has 15 amino acids. The CDR3: CASGAGGERSYEQYF. The CDR3 DNA reads TGTGCCAGCGGGGCAGGGGGAGAGAGGTCCTACGAGCAGTACTTC.

This sequence joins TRBV14 and TRBJ2-7; possible D gene TRBD1, 6 bases. The CDR3 sequence is 12 residues long. Germline loops: CDR1 SGHDN, CDR2 FVKESK. V was shortened by 4 bases and J by 2 bases, with 6 bases between the two germline ends. CDR3 residues: CASSRTAYEQYF. CDR3 DNA sequence: TGTGCCAGCAGCCGGACAGCCTACGAGCAGTACTTC.

The V gene is TRBV5-1, the J gene TRBJ2-1, with 12 bases aligning to TRBD1. This CDR3 spans 17 amino acids. V gave up 4 bases and J gave up 6 bases; unmatched junction bases: 11. In germline, CDR1 is SGHRS, CDR2 YFSETQ. The CDR3 spells CASSPIVGQGASNEQFF. The CDR3 DNA is TGCGCCAGCAGCCCCATCGTGGGACAGGGGGCGAGCAATGAGCAGTTCTTC.

V is TRBV19 and J is TRBJ2-6, with a weak D call TRBD1 (6 bases). The CDR3 contains 17 residues. V was clipped by 7 bases and J by 0 bases, with 16 bases between them. CDR1 is LNHDA, CDR2 SQIVND, per germline (reference sequence). The CDR3 DNA reads TGTGCCAGTACCCCAGGACAGCATTCCTCTGGGGCCAACGTCCTGACTTTC. Protein product: CASTPGQHSSGANVLTF.

This chain links TRBV29-1 with TRBJ2-1; 15 nucleotides align to TRBD2. The V segment lost 7 bases and the J segment 13 bases; nucleotides outside the gene matches: 8. The CDR3 has 13 amino acids. Germline V gives CDR1 SQVTM, CDR2 ANQGSEA. This CDR3 reads CSAVGLAGGFQFF. CDR3 DNA: TGCAGCGCCGTGGGACTAGCGGGGGGATTTCAGTTCTTC.

This chain links TRBV5-1 with TRBJ2-1; no clear D gene. The V and J ends lost 3 bases and 2 bases respectively, with 15 bases between them. This CDR3 is 16 amino acids long. CDR1 and CDR2 from the germline V gene are SGHRS and YFSETQ. Written as DNA, the CDR3 is TGCGCCAGCAGCTGGATGGCAGGCCGCACCTACAATGAGCAGTTCTTC. Encoded protein: CASSWMAGRTYNEQFF.

The chain uses TRBV18 and TRBJ1-1, with 8 bases matching TRBD1. The length of the CDR3 is 13 residues. Germline V gives CDR1 KGHSH, CDR2 LQKENI. V lost 4 bases, J lost 3 bases, and 1 base stayed unmatched. CDR3 bases: TGTGCCAGCTCACGGGGACAGGACACTGAAGCTTTCTTT. Translation gives CASSRGQDTEAFF. The variable domain in full, completed from reference TRBV18 and TRBJ1-1, reads NAGVMQNPRHLVRRRGQEARLRCSPMKGHSHVYWYRQLPEEGLKFMVYLQKENIIDESGMPKERFSAEFPKEGPSILRIQQVVRGDSAAYFCASSRGQDTEAFFGQGTRLTVV.

There are a few counts of this clone. The rearrangement uses TRBV5-5 and TRBJ2-2; the D gene is possibly TRBD2 (6 bases). Per germline, CDR1 SGHKS and CDR2 YYEKEE (reference sequence). This CDR3 contains 14 residues. The V gene lost 1 base and the J gene lost 6 bases, with 10 bases spanning the gap. CDR3: CASSLWEAAGELFF. The CDR3 DNA follows: TGTGCCAGCAGCTTGTGGGAGGCCGCCGGGGAGCTGTTTTTT.

This rearrangement joins TRBV4-2 to TRBJ2-3, with TRBD2 identical over 12 bases. Germline V lookup: CDR1 LGHNA, CDR2 YNFKEQ. V was clipped by 4 bases and J by 7 bases; unmatched bases: 15. The CDR3 runs to 18 residues. The CDR3 sequence: CASSLLTSGGPGGNTQYF. DNA for the CDR3: TGTGCCAGCAGCCTACTGACTAGCGGGGGCCCGGGCGGGAATACGCAGTATTTT.

This sequence joins TRBV29-1 and TRBJ1-5; the D gene is possibly TRBD1 (6 bases). The CDR3 extends over 13 amino acids. Germline loops: CDR1 SQVTM, CDR2 ANQGSEA. Trimming removed 1 base at V and 7 bases at J, with 11 bases between. CDR3 DNA: TGCAGCGTTGAAGTGACGCAGGGGCAGCCCCAGCATTTT. It yields the protein CSVEVTQGQPQHF. The variable domain in full, with the rest retrieved from reference TRBV29-1 and TRBJ1-5, is SAVISQKPSRDICQRGTSLTIQCQVDSQVTMMFWYRQQPGQSLTLIATANQGSEATYESGFVIDKFPISRPNLTFSTLTVSNMSPEDSSIYLCSVEVTQGQPQHFGDGTRLSIL.

This chain joins TRBV5-1 and TRBJ2-3, with 8 bases aligning to TRBD2. Trimming took 0 bases from V and 3 from J; bases not matched to a gene: 6. Germline values: CDR1 SGHRS, CDR2 YFSETQ. The CDR3 length is 16 residues. The CDR3 coding sequence is TGCGCCAGCAGCTTGGCCGGGGGGGGGCCTACAGATACGCAGTATTTT. Translation gives CASSLAGGGPTDTQYF.

The V and J genes are TRBV4-2 and TRBJ1-2; D gene uncertain. Trimming cost V 0 bases and J 8 bases, with 13 bases left between them. This CDR3 has 14 residues. Looked up from germline, CDR1 is LGHNA and CDR2 is YNFKEQ. The CDR3 DNA follows: TGTGCCAGCAGCCAAGACGCTCAAGGCGGGGGCTACACCTTC. This sequence encodes CASSQDAQGGGYTF.